This T cell receptor beta chain derives from a study of T cell responses to AZD1222 COVID-19 vaccine (dated by TCRdb to about 2021). Looking at the study overall: AZD1222 recipients given second doses at about 4 weeks or at about 12 weeks were pooled, since spike-specific TCR depth and breadth were not found to differ between the two schedules. TCR sequencing covered some 250 trial participants: some 210 given two doses of AZD1222 and approximately 26 given two doses of MenACWY control vaccine. Trial participants were enrolled by age into 18-55, 56-69 and 70-plus year subgroups, with about 150, 28 and 57 TCR-sequenced participants respectively. Results the study describes overall, beyond this receptor: The vaccine-associated CD4 TCRs covered the entire spike protein, and the dominant responses fell in regions 160-218 and 743-854. Participants were mostly white British, with more females than males. The authors suggested clonal diversity may have been underestimated. Spike-specific TCR breadth and depth rose significantly after two AZD1222 doses compared with day 0 and with MenACWY recipients. In the small 56-69-year group, the increase in depth fell short of significance, most likely because of low power. Conclusions about previously exposed vaccinees are limited because only 5 or 6 AZD1222 recipients were SARS-CoV-2 seropositive at baseline. Reportedly, close to half of the unique spike-specific TCRs recognized epitopes lying outside the regions that are mutated in the B.1.351 and B.1.1.7 variants. Because no samples from the day 14 peak response were available, repertoires could be characterized only after the peak T cell response.

The CDR1 and CDR2 encoded by the germline V gene are MNHEY and SVGAGI. V and J lose 0 bases and 11 bases, and a span of 13 bases separates them. The CDR3 spans 13 residues, from the cysteine through the phenylalanine. The kept DNA is CDR3 alone, 39 bases in frame from the first base. The CDR3 regions of human TCRbeta chains were analyzed by immunosequencing. As for the original processing: Repertoire TCRs were matched against a reference library of SARS-CoV-2-specific TCRs generated with the MIRA antigen-specificity platform. Breadth meant the fraction of unique TCRs that were SARS-CoV-2-associated, whereas depth meant the fraction of total T cells that were SARS-CoV-2-associated. Using the MIRA data, each spike-specific TCR was assigned both to the spike region to which the TCR was reactive and to a CD4 or CD8 class. Log10-transformed breadth and depth values were compared by one-way ANOVA with Sidak's multiple comparisons tests. As stored in TCRdb, this immuneACCESS dataset retains in-frame rearrangements with V and J assigned. A fraction of the clones does not appear; measured against another copy, unresolved V genes explain less than half of the discrepancy, and the remainder lacks a known reason. The V and J calls and clone size were taken over from that table, and D and trimming were inferred from the DNA. The sample yields some 130,000 clones; 90% were counted once. The ten largest clones capture roughly 7.2% of the sample.

According to the study, the label for this sample's time point signals: baseline before first vaccination. Vaccinee samples were obtained from the UK trials COV001 and COV002, which included a single-blind randomized controlled phase 2/3 trial of AZD1222 (ChAdOx1 nCoV-19) in healthy adults. For TCRbeta chain sequencing, PBMC samples were collected from trial participants at day 0 and at day 28 after the second dose. With respect to this clone: What this receptor recognizes is not known. No much larger clone exists at a distance of one base, and base qualities are not known.

The chain is assembled from TRBV6-5 and TRBJ1-1; the D gene is perhaps TRBD1, on 5 matching bases. This sequence originates from an adult in good health. The material was peripheral blood, obtained on day 0 of AZD1222 vaccination. The DNA sequence is as follows: TGTGCCAGCAGTTACTCAGTGCAGGGCGCGGCTTTCTTT. Its translation is CASSYSVQGAAFF.